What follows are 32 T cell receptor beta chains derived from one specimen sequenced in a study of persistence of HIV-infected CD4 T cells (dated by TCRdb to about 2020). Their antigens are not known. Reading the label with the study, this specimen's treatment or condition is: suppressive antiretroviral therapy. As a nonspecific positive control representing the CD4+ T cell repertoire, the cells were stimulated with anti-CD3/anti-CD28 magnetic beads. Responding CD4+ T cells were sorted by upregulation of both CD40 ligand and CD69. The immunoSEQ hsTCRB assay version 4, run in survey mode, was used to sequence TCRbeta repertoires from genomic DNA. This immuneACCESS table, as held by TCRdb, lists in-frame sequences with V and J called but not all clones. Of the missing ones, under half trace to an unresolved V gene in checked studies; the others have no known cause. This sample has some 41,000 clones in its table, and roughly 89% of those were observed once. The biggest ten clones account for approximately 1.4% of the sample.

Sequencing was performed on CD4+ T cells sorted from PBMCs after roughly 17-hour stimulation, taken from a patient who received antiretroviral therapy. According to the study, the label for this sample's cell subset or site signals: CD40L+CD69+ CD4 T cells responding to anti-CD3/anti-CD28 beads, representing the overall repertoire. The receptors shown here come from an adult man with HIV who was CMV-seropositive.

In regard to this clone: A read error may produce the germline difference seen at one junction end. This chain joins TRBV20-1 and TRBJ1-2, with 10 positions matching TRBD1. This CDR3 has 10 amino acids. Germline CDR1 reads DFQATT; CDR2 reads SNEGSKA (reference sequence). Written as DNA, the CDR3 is TGCAGTGCGACCGACAGGGGGCCGAACTTC. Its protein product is CSATDRGPNF.

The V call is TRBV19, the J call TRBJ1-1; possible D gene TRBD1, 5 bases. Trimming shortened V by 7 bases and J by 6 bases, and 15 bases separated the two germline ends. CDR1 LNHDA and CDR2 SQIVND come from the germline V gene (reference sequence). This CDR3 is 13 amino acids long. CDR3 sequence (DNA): TGTGCCAGTATGGGGGGGGATTTACCTGAAGCTTTCTTT. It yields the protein CASMGGDLPEAFF.

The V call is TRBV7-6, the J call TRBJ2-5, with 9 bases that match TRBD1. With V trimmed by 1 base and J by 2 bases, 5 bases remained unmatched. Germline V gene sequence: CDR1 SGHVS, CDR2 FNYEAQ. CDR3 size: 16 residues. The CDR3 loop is CASSLVGQGGQETQYF. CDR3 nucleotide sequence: TGTGCCAGCAGCTTAGTGGGACAGGGTGGGCAAGAGACCCAGTACTTC.

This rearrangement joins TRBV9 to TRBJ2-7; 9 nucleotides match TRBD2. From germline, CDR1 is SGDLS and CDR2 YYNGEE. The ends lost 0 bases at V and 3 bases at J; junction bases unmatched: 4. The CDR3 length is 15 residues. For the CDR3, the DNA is TGTGCCAGCAGCGTAGCTAGCGGGGCTAGCTACGAGCAGTACTTC. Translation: CASSVASGASYEQYF.

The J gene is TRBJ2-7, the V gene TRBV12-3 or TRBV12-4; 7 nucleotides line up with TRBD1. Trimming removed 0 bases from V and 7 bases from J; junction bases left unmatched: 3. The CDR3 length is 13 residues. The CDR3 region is CASSLAGTAEQYF. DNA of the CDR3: TGTGCCAGCAGTTTAGCCGGGACAGCGGAGCAGTACTTC.

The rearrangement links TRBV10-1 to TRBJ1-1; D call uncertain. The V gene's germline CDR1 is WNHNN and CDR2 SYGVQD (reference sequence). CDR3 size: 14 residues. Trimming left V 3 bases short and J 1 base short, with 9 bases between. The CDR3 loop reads CASSDGVGNTEAFF. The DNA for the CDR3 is TGCGCCAGCAGTGACGGGGTGGGGAACACTGAAGCTTTCTTT.

The CDR3 reads CASREGFVNTEAFF. The CDR3 DNA sequence: TGTGCCAGCAGGGAGGGATTCGTGAACACTGAAGCTTTCTTT. The rearrangement uses TRBV5-5 and TRBJ1-1; D is uncertain. Trimming cost V 5 bases and J 0 bases, with 11 bases left between them. The germline gives CDR1 SGHKS, CDR2 YYEKEE (reference sequence). The CDR3 is 14 residues long.

CDR3 in DNA: TGTGCCAGCAGCCCGGGACTAGCGGTTTACAATGAGCAGTTCTTC. Translated, it gives CASSPGLAVYNEQFF. V gene TRBV7-8 combines with J gene TRBJ2-1; TRBD2 matches 11 bases. Looked up from germline, CDR1 is SGHVS and CDR2 is FQNEAQ. V lost 5 bases to trimming and J lost 4 bases; unmatched junction nucleotides: 4. The CDR3 spans 15 residues.

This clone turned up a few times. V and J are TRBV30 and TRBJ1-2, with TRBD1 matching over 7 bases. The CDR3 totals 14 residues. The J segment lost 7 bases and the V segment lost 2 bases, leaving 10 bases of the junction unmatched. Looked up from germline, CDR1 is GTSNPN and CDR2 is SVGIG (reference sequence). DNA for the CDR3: TGTGCCTGGAGTCGCATGGGACAGACTGGTGGCTACACCTTC. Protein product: CAWSRMGQTGGYTF.

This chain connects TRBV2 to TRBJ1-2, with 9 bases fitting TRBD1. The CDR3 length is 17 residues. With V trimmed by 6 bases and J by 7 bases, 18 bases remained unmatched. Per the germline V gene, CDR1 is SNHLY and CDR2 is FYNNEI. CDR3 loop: CASRGGTGITDTRGYTF. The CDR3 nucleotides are TGTGCCAGCAGGGGGGGGACAGGGATCACGGATACGCGTGGCTACACCTTC.

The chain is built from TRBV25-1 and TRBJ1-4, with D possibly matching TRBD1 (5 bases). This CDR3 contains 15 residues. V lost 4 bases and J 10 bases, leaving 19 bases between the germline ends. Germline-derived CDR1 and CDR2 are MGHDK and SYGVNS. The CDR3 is CASSAPEDSRGKLFF. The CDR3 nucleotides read TGTGCCAGCAGTGCCCCTGAGGACTCAAGGGGAAAACTGTTTTTT.

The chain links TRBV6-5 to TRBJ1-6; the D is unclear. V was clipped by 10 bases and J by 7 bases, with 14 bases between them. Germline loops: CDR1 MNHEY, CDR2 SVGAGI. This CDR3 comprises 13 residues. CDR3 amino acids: CAKSDGFNSPLHF. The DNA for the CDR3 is TGTGCCAAATCGGACGGGTTCAATTCACCCCTCCACTTT.

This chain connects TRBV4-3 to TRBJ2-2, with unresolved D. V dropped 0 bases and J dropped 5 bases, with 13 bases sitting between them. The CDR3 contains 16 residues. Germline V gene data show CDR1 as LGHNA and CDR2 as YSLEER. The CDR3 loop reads CASSQEVNSKTGELFF. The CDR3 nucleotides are TGCGCCAGCAGCCAAGAGGTTAATAGTAAGACCGGGGAGCTGTTTTTT.

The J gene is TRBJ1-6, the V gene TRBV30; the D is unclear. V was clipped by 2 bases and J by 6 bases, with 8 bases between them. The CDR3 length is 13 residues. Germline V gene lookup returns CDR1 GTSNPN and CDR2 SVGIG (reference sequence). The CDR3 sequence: CAWSPGSNSPLHF. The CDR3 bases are TGTGCCTGGAGTCCGGGTTCTAATTCACCCCTCCACTTT.

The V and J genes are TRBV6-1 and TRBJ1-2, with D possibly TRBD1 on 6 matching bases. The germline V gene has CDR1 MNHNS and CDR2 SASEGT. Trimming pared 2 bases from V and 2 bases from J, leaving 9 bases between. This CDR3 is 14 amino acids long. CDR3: CASSETQGNYGYTF. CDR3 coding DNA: TGTGCCAGCAGTGAAACACAGGGCAACTATGGCTACACCTTC.

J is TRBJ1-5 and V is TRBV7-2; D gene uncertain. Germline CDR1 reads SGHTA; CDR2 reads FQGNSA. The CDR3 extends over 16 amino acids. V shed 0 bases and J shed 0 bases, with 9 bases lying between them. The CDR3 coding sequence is TGTGCCAGCAGCTTAGCCGGTCTAAATAGCAATCAGCCCCAGCATTTT. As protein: CASSLAGLNSNQPQHF.

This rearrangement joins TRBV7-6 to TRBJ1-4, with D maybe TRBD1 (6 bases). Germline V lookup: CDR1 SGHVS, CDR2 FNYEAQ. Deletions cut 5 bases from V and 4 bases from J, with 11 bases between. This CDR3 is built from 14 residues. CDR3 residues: CASSPQGINEKLFF. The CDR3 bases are TGTGCCAGCAGCCCACAGGGAATTAATGAAAAACTGTTTTTT. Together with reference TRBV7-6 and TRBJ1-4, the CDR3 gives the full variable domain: GAGVSQSPRYKVTKRGQDVALRCDPISGHVSLYWYRQALGQGPEFLTYFNYEAQQDKSGLPNDRFSAERPEGSISTLTIQRTEQRDSAMYRCASSPQGINEKLFFGSGTQLSVL.

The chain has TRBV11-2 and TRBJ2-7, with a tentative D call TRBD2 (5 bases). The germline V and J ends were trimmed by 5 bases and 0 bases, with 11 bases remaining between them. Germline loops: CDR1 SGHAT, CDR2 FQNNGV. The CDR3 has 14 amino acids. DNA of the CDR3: TGTGCCAGCAGCCCTCTGGGGAGCTCCTACGAGCAGTACTTC. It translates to CASSPLGSSYEQYF.

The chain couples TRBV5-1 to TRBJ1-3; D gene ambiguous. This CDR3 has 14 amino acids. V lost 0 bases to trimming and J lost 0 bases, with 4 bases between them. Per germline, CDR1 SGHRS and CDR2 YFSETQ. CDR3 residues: CASSLDTSGNTIYF. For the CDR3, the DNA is TGCGCCAGCAGCTTGGACACCTCTGGAAACACCATATATTTT. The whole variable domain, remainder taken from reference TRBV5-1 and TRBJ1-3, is KAGVTQTPRYLIKTRGQQVTLSCSPISGHRSVSWYQQTPGQGLQFLFEYFSETQRNKGNFPGRFSGRQFSNSRSEMNVSTLELGDSALYLCASSLDTSGNTIYFGEGSWLTVV.

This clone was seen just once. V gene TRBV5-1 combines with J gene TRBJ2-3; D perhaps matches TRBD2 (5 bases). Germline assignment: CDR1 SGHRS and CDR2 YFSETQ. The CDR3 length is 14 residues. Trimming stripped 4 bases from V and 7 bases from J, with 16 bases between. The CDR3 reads CASSGEGRFHTQYF. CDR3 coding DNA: TGCGCCAGCAGCGGGGAAGGGAGATTTCATACGCAGTATTTT.

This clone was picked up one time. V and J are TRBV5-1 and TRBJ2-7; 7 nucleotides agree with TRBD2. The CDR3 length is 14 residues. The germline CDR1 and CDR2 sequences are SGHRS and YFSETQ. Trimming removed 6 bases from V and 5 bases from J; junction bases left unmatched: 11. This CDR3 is CASMLGTNVNEQYF. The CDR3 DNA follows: TGCGCCAGCATGCTGGGGACTAATGTTAACGAGCAGTACTTC.

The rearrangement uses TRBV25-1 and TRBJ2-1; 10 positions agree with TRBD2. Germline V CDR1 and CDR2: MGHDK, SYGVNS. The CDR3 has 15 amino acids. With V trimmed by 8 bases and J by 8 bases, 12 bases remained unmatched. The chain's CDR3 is CASAASGRAAHEQFF. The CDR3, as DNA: TGTGCCAGCGCTGCGAGCGGGAGGGCCGCCCATGAGCAGTTCTTC. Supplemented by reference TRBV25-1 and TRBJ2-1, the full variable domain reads EADIYQTPRYLVIGTGKKITLECSQTMGHDKMYWYQQDPGMELHLIHYSYGVNSTEKGDLSSESTVSRIRTEHFPLTLESARPSHTSQYLCASAASGRAAHEQFFGPGTRLTVL.

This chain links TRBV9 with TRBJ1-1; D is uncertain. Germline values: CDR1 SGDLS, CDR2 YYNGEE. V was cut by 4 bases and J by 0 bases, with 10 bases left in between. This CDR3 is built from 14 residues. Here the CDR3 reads CASSPQAVNTEAFF. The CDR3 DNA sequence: TGTGCCAGCAGCCCCCAGGCTGTGAACACTGAAGCTTTCTTT. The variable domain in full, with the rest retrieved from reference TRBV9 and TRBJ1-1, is DSGVTQTPKHLITATGQRVTLRCSPRSGDLSVYWYQQSLDQGLQFLIQYYNGEERAKGNILERFSAQQFPDLHSELNLSSLELGDSALYFCASSPQAVNTEAFFGQGTRLTVV.

The CDR3 bases are TGTGCCACCAGCAGAGGGGCGGCAGACTATGGCTACACCTTC. It yields the protein CATSRGAADYGYTF. The J gene is TRBJ1-2, the V gene TRBV15, with D hard to call. Germline assignment: CDR1 LNHNV and CDR2 YYDKDF (reference sequence). Trimming shortened V by 1 base and J by 3 bases, and 9 bases separated the two germline ends. CDR3 length: 14 residues.

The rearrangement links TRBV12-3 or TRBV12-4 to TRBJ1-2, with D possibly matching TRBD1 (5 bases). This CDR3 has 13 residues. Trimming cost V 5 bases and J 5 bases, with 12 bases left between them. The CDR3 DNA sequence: TGTGCCAGCAGTGTGGGGCGGGAGTATGGCTACACCTTC. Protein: CASSVGREYGYTF.

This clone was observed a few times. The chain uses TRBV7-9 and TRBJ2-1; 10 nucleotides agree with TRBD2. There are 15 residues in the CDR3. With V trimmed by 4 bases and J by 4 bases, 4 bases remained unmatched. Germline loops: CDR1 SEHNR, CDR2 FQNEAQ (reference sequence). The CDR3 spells CASSSTSGAYNEQFF. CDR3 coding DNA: TGTGCCAGCAGCTCCACTAGCGGGGCGTACAATGAGCAGTTCTTC.

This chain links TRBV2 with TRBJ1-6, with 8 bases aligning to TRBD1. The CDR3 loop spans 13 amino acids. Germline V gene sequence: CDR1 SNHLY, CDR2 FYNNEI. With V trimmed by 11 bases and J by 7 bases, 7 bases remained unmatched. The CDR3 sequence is CAAQDRENSPLHF. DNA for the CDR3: TGTGCCGCACAGGACAGGGAAAATTCACCCCTCCACTTT.

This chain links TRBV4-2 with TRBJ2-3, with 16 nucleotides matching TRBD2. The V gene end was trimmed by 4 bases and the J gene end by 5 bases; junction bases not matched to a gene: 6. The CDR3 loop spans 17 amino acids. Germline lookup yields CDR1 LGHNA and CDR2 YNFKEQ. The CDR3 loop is CASSPGTSGRAEDTQYF. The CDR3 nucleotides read TGTGCCAGCAGCCCTGGGACTAGCGGGAGGGCCGAAGATACGCAGTATTTT.

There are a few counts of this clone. The CDR3 reads CASSQAGTDRRGYTF. The CDR3 DNA sequence: TGTGCCAGCAGCCAAGCCGGGACAGACAGAAGGGGCTACACCTTC. This chain joins TRBV3-1 (or the pseudogene TRBV3-2) and TRBJ1-2; TRBD1 matches at 7 bases. The germline V gene has CDR1 LGHDT and CDR2 YNNKEL (reference sequence). The CDR3 loop spans 15 amino acids. Unmatched junction bases numbered 10, after V lost 1 base and J lost 8 bases.

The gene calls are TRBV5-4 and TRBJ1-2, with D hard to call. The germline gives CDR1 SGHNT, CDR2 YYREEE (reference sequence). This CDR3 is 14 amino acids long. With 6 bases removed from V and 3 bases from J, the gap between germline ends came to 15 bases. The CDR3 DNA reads TGTGCCAGCAATCCCCGTGGTGGAGACTATGGCTACACCTTC. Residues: CASNPRGGDYGYTF.

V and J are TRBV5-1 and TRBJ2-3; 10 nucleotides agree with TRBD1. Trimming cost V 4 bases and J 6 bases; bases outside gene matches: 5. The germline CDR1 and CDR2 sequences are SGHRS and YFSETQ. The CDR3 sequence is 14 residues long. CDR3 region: CASSATGGADTQYF. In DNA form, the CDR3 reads TGCGCCAGCAGCGCGACAGGGGGCGCGGATACGCAGTATTTT.

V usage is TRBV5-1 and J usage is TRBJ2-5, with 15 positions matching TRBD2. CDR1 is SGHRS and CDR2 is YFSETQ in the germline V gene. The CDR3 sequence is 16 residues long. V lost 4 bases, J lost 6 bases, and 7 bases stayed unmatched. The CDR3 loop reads CASSPEGLAGGKTQYF. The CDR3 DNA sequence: TGCGCCAGCAGCCCCGAGGGACTAGCGGGAGGAAAGACCCAGTACTTC.